The next 20 T cell receptor beta chains were all read from a single sample in a study of blood T cell repertoires in COVID-19. TCRdb's copy holds only in-frame clones and misses some; the assay was immunoSEQ multiplex PCR. Among around 97,000 clones listed, more than 75% were seen once. Sequencing input: peripheral blood. These receptors came from a human donor in a cohort sampled during active COVID-19.

The rearrangement links TRBV7-8 to TRBJ2-7; tentative D call: TRBD1 (6 bases). The CDR3 is made up of 13 amino acids. Trimming pared 2 bases from V and 5 bases from J, leaving 10 bases between. Per the germline V gene, CDR1 is SGHVS and CDR2 is FQNEAQ. The CDR3 reads CASSLHRADEQYF. The CDR3 coding sequence is TGTGCCAGCAGCTTACACAGGGCTGACGAGCAGTACTTC.

V is TRBV27 and J is TRBJ2-3; TRBD2 might be the D (7 bases). This CDR3 has 14 residues. The ends were cut back, 4 bases at V and 9 bases at J, with 17 bases in the middle. Per the germline V gene, CDR1 is MNHEY and CDR2 is SMNVEV (reference sequence). CDR3 DNA sequence: TGTGCCAGCAGTTCCGGACGGGGGGCCTGGACGCAGTATTTT. Amino acids: CASSSGRGAWTQYF.

The chain employs TRBV4-2 and TRBJ2-7; 9 bases are shared with TRBD2. There are 15 residues in the CDR3. The V gene's germline CDR1 is LGHNA and CDR2 YNFKEQ. Germline trimming cut 1 base from V and 0 bases from J; bases unmatched to any gene: 1. CDR3 DNA: TGTGCCAGCAGCCAAGCTAGCGGGGTCTCCTACGAGCAGTACTTC. Its translation: CASSQASGVSYEQYF.

The chain joins TRBV5-1 to TRBJ2-1, with 10 bases that match TRBD2. J was trimmed by 7 bases and V by 4 bases; bases with no gene match: 8. Germline V CDR1 and CDR2: SGHRS, YFSETQ. CDR3 length equals 15 residues. DNA of the CDR3: TGCGCCAGCAGCGGTACGCTAGCGGGAGTGAATGAGCAGTTCTTC. It translates to CASSGTLAGVNEQFF.

The rearrangement joins TRBV19 to TRBJ1-1; D is unresolved. CDR3 size: 13 residues. Trimming left V 1 base short and J 1 base short, with 4 bases between. Germline V gene data show CDR1 as LNHDA and CDR2 as SQIVND (reference sequence). The CDR3 protein is CASSIGENTEAFF. CDR3 bases: TGTGCCAGTAGTATAGGAGAGAACACTGAAGCTTTCTTT.

The V gene is TRBV18, the J gene TRBJ2-3; TRBD1 matches 7 bases. V lost 2 bases, J lost 0 bases, and 5 bases stayed unmatched. The CDR3 is made up of 16 amino acids. CDR1 and CDR2 from the germline V gene are KGHSH and LQKENI. The DNA for the CDR3 is TGTGCCAGCTCACCATTGACAGGGTGGAGCACAGATACGCAGTATTTT. Protein product: CASSPLTGWSTDTQYF.

The chain has TRBV6-6 and TRBJ2-3; D perhaps matches TRBD2 (5 bases). In germline, CDR1 is MNHNY, CDR2 SVGAGI (reference sequence). Deletions cut 4 bases from V and 3 bases from J, with 14 bases between. The CDR3 spans 15 residues. CDR3 sequence: CASSSPRGRTDTQYF. CDR3 coding DNA: TGTGCCAGCAGTTCTCCTCGGGGAAGAACAGATACGCAGTATTTT.

V is TRBV25-1 and J is TRBJ1-6; 7 bases are a match to TRBD1. The CDR3 is 18 amino acids. Germline trimming cut 9 bases from V and 4 bases from J; bases unmatched to any gene: 18. The V gene's germline CDR1 is MGHDK and CDR2 SYGVNS. DNA of the CDR3: TGTGCCAGTCCCTCTCCCGAGGATCCGGGACAGTATAATTCACCCCTCCACTTT. This codes for CASPSPEDPGQYNSPLHF.

This chain uses TRBV5-3 with TRBJ1-5, with TRBD1 as a possible D gene (6 bases). TRBV5-3 has ORF status, its function being uncertain. V lost 0 bases and J 6 bases, leaving 16 bases between the germline ends. The CDR3 has 16 amino acids. The CDR3 DNA follows: TGTGCCAGAAGCTTGGTGGTATGGACAGTGTTTCAGCCCCAGCATTTT. Translation gives CARSLVVWTVFQPQHF.

CDR3 bases: TGTGCCAGCAGTAACCCGGGGGACTCCTACGAGCAGTACTTC. Amino acid sequence: CASSNPGDSYEQYF. This chain connects TRBV7-8 to TRBJ2-7, with D possibly matching TRBD2 (6 bases). The germline V gene has CDR1 SGHVS and CDR2 FQNEAQ. This CDR3 is built from 14 residues. The V and J ends lost 6 bases and 0 bases respectively, with 12 bases between them. Together with reference TRBV7-8 and TRBJ2-7, the CDR3 gives the full variable domain: GAGVSQSPRYKVAKRGQDVALRCDPISGHVSLFWYQQALGQGPEFLTYFQNEAQLDKSGLPSDRFFAERPEGSVSTLKIQRTQQEDSAVYLCASSNPGDSYEQYFGPGTRLTVT.

V and J are TRBV4-1 and TRBJ1-4; D might be TRBD1 (5 bases). The germline V and J ends were trimmed by 0 bases and 8 bases, with 13 bases remaining between them. The length of the CDR3 is 15 residues. From germline, CDR1 is MGHRA and CDR2 YSYEKL. As DNA, the CDR3 is TGCGCCAGCAGCCAAGAAGCTGGGGCAGAGGAAAAACTGTTTTTT. It specifies CASSQEAGAEEKLFF.

V and J are TRBV19 and TRBJ1-5; TRBD1 matches at 7 bases. The CDR3 runs 18 residues. With V trimmed by 8 bases and J by 2 bases, 18 bases remained unmatched. CDR1 and CDR2 (germline): LNHDA, SQIVND (reference sequence). In DNA form, the CDR3 reads TGTGCCAGTGGGTTCGACAGGGTGGATTCAATGGGCAATCAGCCCCAGCATTTT. It yields the protein CASGFDRVDSMGNQPQHF. Using reference TRBV19 and TRBJ1-5 for the parts outside the CDR3, the full variable domain is DGGITQSPKYLFRKEGQNVTLSCEQNLNHDAMYWYRQDPGQGLRLIYYSQIVNDFQKGDIAEGYSVSREKKESFPLTVTSAQKNPTAFYLCASGFDRVDSMGNQPQHFGDGTRLSIL.

The chain carries TRBV9 and TRBJ2-7; TRBD2 is a possible D gene (6 bases). Trimming pared 0 bases from V and 7 bases from J, leaving 14 bases between. This CDR3 comprises 14 residues. Germline V gene data show CDR1 as SGDLS and CDR2 as YYNGEE. CDR3 bases: TGTGCCAGCAGCGTAGTAGGGATGGGGGGAGAGCAGTACTTC. Translated: CASSVVGMGGEQYF.

This rearrangement joins TRBV4-1 to TRBJ2-3; a possible D gene is TRBD2 (6 bases). The V gene's germline CDR1 is MGHRA and CDR2 YSYEKL. The CDR3 runs 16 residues. Trimming stripped 0 bases from V and 8 bases from J, with 18 bases between. The CDR3 region is CASSQEAGPAGGTQYF. DNA of the CDR3: TGCGCCAGCAGCCAAGAGGCGGGACCGGCAGGTGGTACGCAGTATTTT.

This clone was detected only once. This sequence joins TRBV7-9 and TRBJ2-4; 9 positions match TRBD1. The germline V gene has CDR1 SEHNR and CDR2 FQNEAQ (reference sequence). The CDR3 is made up of 16 amino acids. J gave up 8 bases and V 4 bases, and 12 bases lay outside the gene matches. The CDR3 sequence: CASSWRTGQGADIQYF. DNA of the CDR3: TGTGCCAGCAGCTGGAGAACGGGACAGGGCGCTGACATTCAGTACTTC.

This clone was recorded once. The CDR3 sequence: CATHQGAGELFF. The CDR3, as DNA: TGTGCCACCCACCAGGGGGCCGGGGAGCTGTTTTTT. The V gene is TRBV7-9, the J gene TRBJ2-2; TRBD1 matches at 7 bases. CDR1 and CDR2 from the germline V gene are SEHNR and FQNEAQ (reference sequence). The CDR3 runs 12 residues. Trimming took 10 bases from V and 6 from J; bases not matched to a gene: 5.

The chain has TRBV28 and TRBJ2-3; D is perhaps TRBD1 (6 bases). The CDR3 is made up of 14 amino acids. The germline gives CDR1 MDHEN, CDR2 SYDVKM. V was shortened by 4 bases and J by 6 bases, with 14 bases between the two germline ends. In DNA form, the CDR3 reads TGTGCCAGCAGTTACCCTCTCAGGGGCGATACGCAGTATTTT. Residues: CASSYPLRGDTQYF.

The rearrangement links TRBV6-5 to TRBJ1-4, with D maybe TRBD1 (5 bases). CDR1 is MNHEY and CDR2 is SVGAGI in the germline V gene. The CDR3 loop spans 16 amino acids. Trimming took 2 bases from V and 4 from J, leaving 14 bases between them. The CDR3 sequence is CASSYERGAGNEKLFF. CDR3 bases: TGTGCCAGCAGTTACGAAAGGGGCGCTGGTAATGAAAAACTGTTTTTT.

This clone was counted a few times. The chain links TRBV12-1 to TRBJ1-5. TRBV12-1 has pseudogene status. The CDR3 has 14 residues. DNA of the CDR3: TGTGCCAGCACCCCTCGGGTTGCCAATCAGCCCCAGCATTTT. This encodes CASTPRVANQPQHF.

The chain is built from TRBV28 and TRBJ2-1, with TRBD2 identical over 8 bases. Germline loops: CDR1 MDHEN, CDR2 SYDVKM. The CDR3 contains 15 residues. Unmatched junction bases numbered 3, after V lost 5 bases and J lost 0 bases. This chain's CDR3 is CASSQRESSYNEQFF. CDR3 DNA sequence: TGTGCCAGCAGTCAGCGGGAGAGCTCCTACAATGAGCAGTTCTTC.